These 9 T cell receptor beta chains were sequenced from one sample in a study of CD8 T cells in Susac syndrome. Random hexamers primed reverse transcription of about 0.5 to 1 ug RNA. Each CDR3 protein is one row after TCRdb ran MiXCR on the immunoSEQ multiplex PCR reads. The data hold some 300,000 distinct CDR3 sequences, with almost 85% observed a single time. The sample comprised CD8+ T cells from PBMCs. All receptors come from a human donor with multiple sclerosis.

The chain links TRBV28 to TRBJ2-7; D is unclear. CDR1 and CDR2 from the germline V gene are MDHEN and SYDVKM. Trimming stripped 8 bases from V and 3 bases from J, with 14 bases between. This CDR3 is built from 13 residues. The CDR3 coding sequence is TGTGCCAGCTCTCTCACACCTCACTACGAGCAGTACTTC. It translates to CASSLTPHYEQYF.

The chain has TRBV5-4 and TRBJ2-5; 12 nucleotides line up with TRBD1. Losses at the gene ends were 2 bases for V and 5 bases for J; bases not matched to a gene: 10. CDR1 is SGHNT, CDR2 YYREEE, per germline (reference sequence). The CDR3 has 17 amino acids. Written as DNA, the CDR3 is TGTGCCAGCAGCTTTCGCGGGACAGGGGGCGCGGGGGAGACCCAGTACTTC. Translating gives CASSFRGTGGAGETQYF.

The chain is built from TRBV7-6 and TRBJ2-7; D may be TRBD2 (5 bases). The V gene's germline CDR1 is SGHVS and CDR2 FNYEAQ. Trimming left V 5 bases short and J 5 bases short, with 13 bases between. The length of the CDR3 is 13 residues. Here the CDR3 DNA reads TGTGCCAGCAGCCTCCTAACTAGACACGAGCAGTACTTC. This sequence encodes CASSLLTRHEQYF. Drawing the rest from reference TRBV7-6 and TRBJ2-7, the complete variable domain is GAGVSQSPRYKVTKRGQDVALRCDPISGHVSLYWYRQALGQGPEFLTYFNYEAQQDKSGLPNDRFSAERPEGSISTLTIQRTEQRDSAMYRCASSLLTRHEQYFGPGTRLTVT.

The V call is TRBV28, the J call TRBJ1-2, with TRBD1 as a possible D gene (5 bases). The CDR3 covers 15 residues. The V end lost 1 base, the J end lost 2 bases, and 11 bases lay between the germline ends. Germline V gene lookup returns CDR1 MDHEN and CDR2 SYDVKM. The CDR3 protein is CASSLLGVANYGYTF. CDR3 bases: TGTGCCAGCAGTTTATTGGGGGTGGCGAACTATGGCTACACCTTC.

This rearrangement joins TRBV27 to TRBJ2-1; D gene uncertain. The V end was cut by 7 bases, the J end by 2 bases, with 9 bases between. The CDR3 has 13 amino acids. Germline assignment: CDR1 MNHEY and CDR2 SMNVEV (reference sequence). The CDR3 nucleotides read TGTGCCAGCACCGGGCACCCCTACAATGAGCAGTTCTTC. Translation gives CASTGHPYNEQFF.

This chain uses TRBV5-5 with TRBJ2-4, with 12 bases lining up with TRBD1. J gave up 16 bases and V 2 bases, and 16 bases lay outside the gene matches. The CDR3 consists of 16 residues. The germline gives CDR1 SGHKS, CDR2 YYEKEE (reference sequence). The chain's CDR3 is CASSLGTGGAATDDYF. CDR3 nucleotides: TGTGCCAGCAGCTTAGGGACAGGGGGCGCAGCTACTGACGATTACTTC.

The chain links TRBV5-5 to TRBJ2-7; D not certain. The germline V gene encodes CDR1 SGHKS and CDR2 YYEKEE (reference sequence). Trimming stripped 1 base from V and 2 bases from J, with 16 bases between. This CDR3 spans 16 amino acids. The CDR3 DNA follows: TGTGCCAGCAGCTTGTTTCTGGGTTCTGGGGCCTACGAGCAGTACTTC. Its translation is CASSLFLGSGAYEQYF.

The rearrangement joins TRBV12-3 or TRBV12-4 to TRBJ2-7, with D unresolved. This CDR3 comprises 14 residues. Trimming shortened V by 2 bases and J by 1 base, and 9 bases separated the two germline ends. CDR3 nucleotides: TGTGCCAGCAGTTTAACGGAACTATCCTACGAGCAGTACTTC. It codes for CASSLTELSYEQYF.

The chain joins TRBV28 to TRBJ1-1; D not certain. Germline assignment: CDR1 MDHEN and CDR2 SYDVKM. The CDR3 is 12 residues long. V was cut by 7 bases and J by 7 bases, with 13 bases left in between. The CDR3 sequence is CASTPGRSEAFF. The CDR3, as DNA: TGTGCCAGCACCCCCGGACGGAGTGAAGCTTTCTTT. Full variable domain (missing parts from reference TRBV28 and TRBJ1-1): DVKVTQSSRYLVKRTGEKVFLECVQDMDHENMFWYRQDPGLGLRLIYFSYDVKMKEKGDIPEGYSVSREKKERFSLILESASTNQTSMYLCASTPGRSEAFFGQGTRLTVV.